Sequencing of this T cell receptor beta chain was carried out in a study of post-analysis software for immune sequencing data. About the study: Clinical courses comprised relapsing-remitting, secondary progressive and progressive-relapsing multiple sclerosis.

Every TCR beta cDNA library bore unique molecular identifiers. In TCRdb, the PCR reads were re-called with MiXCR into one record per CDR3 protein. This sample has 650,000 to 850,000 distinct CDR3 sequences, with roughly half found just once. Study-wide results and caveats: TRBV5-6, TRBV5-1 and TRBV20-1 were among several TRBV segments more frequent in patients than controls.

This CDR3 comprises 15 residues. CDR1 is LGHDT, CDR2 YNNKEL, per germline (reference sequence). J gave up 6 bases and V 1 base, and 4 bases lay outside the gene matches. Worth noting for this clonotype: Antigen specificity is unknown.

The J gene is TRBJ1-2, the V gene TRBV3-1, with 11 bases aligning to TRBD1. Material: blood. The receptor's source is a girl between 5 and 17 years old with multiple sclerosis. In DNA form, the CDR3 reads TGTGCCAGCAGCCAAGTCCGGGACAGGGGGAATGGCTACACCTTC. Protein sequence: CASSQVRDRGNGYTF.